A selection of T cell receptor beta chains follows, all from one sample in a study of CD8 T cells in Susac syndrome. From the immunoSEQ multiplex PCR reads, TCRdb called clonotypes with MiXCR, one entry per CDR3 protein. The sample records around 130,000 distinct CDR3 sequences, about 90% being singletons. Sequencing used CD8+ T cells from PBMCs. The receptors stem from a human donor with multiple sclerosis. Both conserved end residues are part of each CDR3. The D gene is left open where the match is weak. The size entry is marked missing in some rows and otherwise reads once, few, many or a size class.

v_gene: TRBV12-3/TRBV12-4
j_gene: TRBJ2-7
d_gene: .
abundance: few
CDR3aa: CASSLSLAGYEQYF
CDR3nt: TGTGCCAGCAGTTTGAGCCTAGCCGGGTACGAGCAGTACTTC

v_gene: TRBV12-3/TRBV12-4
j_gene: TRBJ1-6
d_gene: .
abundance: .
CDR3aa: CANSSGSSPLHF
CDR3nt: TGTGCCAACAGTTCGGGGAGTTCACCCCTCCACTTT

v_gene: TRBV15
j_gene: TRBJ2-4
d_gene: .
abundance: .
CDR3aa: CATHGPKNIQYF
CDR3nt: TGTGCCACCCACGGTCCCAAAAACATTCAGTACTTC

v_gene: TRBV15
j_gene: TRBJ2-1
d_gene: .
abundance: .
CDR3aa: CATSSDEGEGDNEQFF
CDR3nt: TGTGCCACCAGCAGTGATGAGGGGGAAGGGGACAATGAGCAGTTCTTC

v_gene: TRBV6-5
j_gene: TRBJ1-2
d_gene: .
abundance: .
CDR3aa: CASSSTQYYGYTF
CDR3nt: TGTGCCAGCAGTTCAACACAGTACTATGGCTACACCTTC

v_gene: TRBV25-1
j_gene: TRBJ2-5
d_gene: .
abundance: once
CDR3aa: CASSDGWGLETQYF
CDR3nt: TGTGCCAGCAGTGATGGGTGGGGGCTAGAGACCCAGTACTTC

v_gene: TRBV28
j_gene: TRBJ1-1
d_gene: TRBD1
abundance: .
CDR3aa: CASSSHRGGGPNTEAFF
CDR3nt: TGTGCCAGCAGTTCTCACAGGGGCGGAGGGCCGAACACTGAAGCTTTCTTT

v_gene: TRBV6-2/TRBV6-3
j_gene: TRBJ1-2
d_gene: .
abundance: .
CDR3aa: CASSYPSPGIYGYTF
CDR3nt: TGTGCCAGCAGTTACCCCTCTCCGGGGATCTATGGCTACACCTTC

v_gene: TRBV9
j_gene: TRBJ2-1
d_gene: .
abundance: .
CDR3aa: CASSVEGSMDEQFF
CDR3nt: TGTGCCAGCAGCGTAGAGGGATCAATGGATGAGCAGTTCTTC

v_gene: TRBV6-5
j_gene: TRBJ1-3
d_gene: TRBD1
abundance: .
CDR3aa: CASSRTGGSGNTIYF
CDR3nt: TGTGCCAGCAGCAGGACAGGGGGCTCTGGAAACACCATATATTTT

v_gene: TRBV5-1
j_gene: TRBJ1-1
d_gene: .
abundance: .
CDR3aa: CASSLIDMSGTEAFF
CDR3nt: TGCGCCAGCAGCTTAATCGACATGTCCGGCACTGAAGCTTTCTTT

v_gene: TRBV7-9
j_gene: TRBJ2-5
d_gene: TRBD2
abundance: .
CDR3aa: CASSPRLADQETQYF
CDR3nt: TGTGCCAGCAGCCCCCGACTAGCTGATCAAGAGACCCAGTACTTC

v_gene: TRBV29-1
j_gene: TRBJ2-7
d_gene: .
abundance: .
CDR3aa: CSVPGETYEQYF
CDR3nt: TGCAGCGTCCCAGGGGAGACCTACGAGCAGTACTTC

v_gene: TRBV29-1
j_gene: TRBJ1-1
d_gene: .
abundance: .
CDR3aa: CSVDSRGMNTEAFF
CDR3nt: TGCAGCGTTGATTCCCGGGGGATGAACACTGAAGCTTTCTTT

v_gene: TRBV15
j_gene: TRBJ2-2
d_gene: .
abundance: .
CDR3aa: CATSLITEMNTGELFF
CDR3nt: TGTGCCACCAGCTTAATTACAGAAATGAACACCGGGGAGCTGTTTTTT

v_gene: TRBV2
j_gene: TRBJ2-3
d_gene: TRBD2
abundance: .
CDR3aa: CASMAGVRTDTQYF
CDR3nt: TGTGCCAGCATGGCGGGAGTACGCACAGATACGCAGTATTTT

v_gene: TRBV24-1
j_gene: TRBJ2-2
d_gene: .
abundance: .
CDR3aa: CATSDLGVTGELFF
CDR3nt: TGTGCCACCAGTGATTTAGGGGTCACCGGGGAGCTGTTTTTT

v_gene: TRBV19
j_gene: TRBJ1-2
d_gene: TRBD1
abundance: .
CDR3aa: CASSILGTAYGYTF
CDR3nt: TGTGCCAGTAGTATTTTGGGGACAGCATATGGCTACACCTTC

v_gene: TRBV6-1
j_gene: TRBJ2-1
d_gene: TRBD2
abundance: once
CDR3aa: CASSDWTSRIF
CDR3nt: TGTGCCAGCAGTGACTGGACTAGTAGAATCTTC

v_gene: TRBV3-1
j_gene: TRBJ2-2
d_gene: TRBD2
abundance: .
CDR3aa: CASSPPGLAVNTGELFF
CDR3nt: TGTGCCAGCAGCCCGCCCGGTCTAGCGGTGAACACCGGGGAGCTGTTTTTT

v_gene: TRBV6-1
j_gene: TRBJ2-7
d_gene: .
abundance: .
CDR3aa: CASSEGLIQSSYEQYF
CDR3nt: TGTGCCAGCAGTGAAGGTCTGATTCAAAGCTCCTACGAGCAGTACTTC

v_gene: TRBV15
j_gene: TRBJ2-5
d_gene: .
abundance: .
CDR3aa: CATSRERRLETQYF
CDR3nt: TGTGCCACCAGCAGAGAACGGAGACTAGAGACCCAGTACTTC

v_gene: TRBV20-1
j_gene: TRBJ2-1
d_gene: .
abundance: .
CDR3aa: CSAFWSASSYNEQFF
CDR3nt: TGCAGTGCCTTTTGGTCGGCGAGCTCCTACAATGAGCAGTTCTTC

v_gene: TRBV19
j_gene: TRBJ2-1
d_gene: TRBD1
abundance: .
CDR3aa: CASSRAGGWYNEQFF
CDR3nt: TGTGCCAGTAGTAGAGCAGGGGGTTGGTACAATGAGCAGTTCTTC

v_gene: TRBV19
j_gene: TRBJ1-5
d_gene: .
abundance: .
CDR3aa: CASSMWDYQPQHF
CDR3nt: TGTGCCAGTAGTATGTGGGATTATCAGCCCCAGCATTTT

v_gene: TRBV25-1
j_gene: TRBJ2-1
d_gene: .
abundance: .
CDR3aa: CASSEGLEQFF
CDR3nt: TGTGCCAGCAGTGAAGGACTCGAGCAGTTCTTC

v_gene: TRBV28
j_gene: TRBJ2-7
d_gene: .
abundance: .
CDR3aa: CASSWTVSSYEQYF
CDR3nt: TGTGCCAGCAGCTGGACCGTGAGCTCCTACGAGCAGTACTTC

v_gene: TRBV25-1
j_gene: TRBJ2-5
d_gene: .
abundance: .
CDR3aa: CASSQGIETQYF
CDR3nt: TGTGCCAGCAGCCAGGGTATCGAGACCCAGTACTTC

v_gene: TRBV4-3
j_gene: TRBJ2-1
d_gene: TRBD2
abundance: .
CDR3aa: CASSQDPAGTIYNEQFF
CDR3nt: TGCGCCAGCAGCCAAGATCCAGCGGGAACGATTTACAATGAGCAGTTCTTC

v_gene: TRBV6-2/TRBV6-3
j_gene: TRBJ1-2
d_gene: .
abundance: few
CDR3aa: CASSSETGYGYTF
CDR3nt: TGTGCCAGCAGTTCAGAGACGGGCTATGGCTACACCTTC

v_gene: TRBV19
j_gene: TRBJ2-1
d_gene: .
abundance: .
CDR3aa: CASKKGLSSYNEQFF
CDR3nt: TGTGCCAGTAAGAAGGGACTTAGCTCCTACAATGAGCAGTTCTTC

v_gene: TRBV29-1
j_gene: TRBJ2-7
d_gene: .
abundance: .
CDR3aa: CSVREYEQYF
CDR3nt: TGCAGCGTCAGAGAATACGAGCAGTACTTC

v_gene: TRBV6-2/TRBV6-3
j_gene: TRBJ2-7
d_gene: .
abundance: .
CDR3aa: CASSYAYSYEQYF
CDR3nt: TGTGCCAGCAGTTACGCCTACTCCTACGAGCAGTACTTC